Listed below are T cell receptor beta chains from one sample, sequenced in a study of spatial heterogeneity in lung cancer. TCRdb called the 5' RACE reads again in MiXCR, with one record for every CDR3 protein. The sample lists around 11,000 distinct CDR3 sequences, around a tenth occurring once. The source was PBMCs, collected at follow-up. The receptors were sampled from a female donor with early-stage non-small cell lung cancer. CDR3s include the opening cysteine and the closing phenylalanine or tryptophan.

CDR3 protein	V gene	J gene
CASSLTASGRNEQFF	TRBV11-2	TRBJ2-1
CASSQGPGELFF	TRBV4-3	TRBJ2-2
CASSTGAFNQPQHF	TRBV19	TRBJ1-5
CASSSRDRGYKNIQYF	TRBV5-1	TRBJ2-4
CASSLLGREPQHF	TRBV7-8	TRBJ1-5
CASSLEGQGIEKLFF	TRBV7-9	TRBJ1-4
CASSLGTGRTDTQYF	TRBV11-3	TRBJ2-3
CASSHDMTYAYNEQFF	TRBV14	TRBJ2-1
CASSSDRGYQPQHF	TRBV27	TRBJ1-5
CASSLGSNTEAFF	TRBV12-3/TRBV12-4	TRBJ1-1
CASSQDGAEGYGYTF	TRBV4-2	TRBJ1-2
CSARPYGKGNTGELFF	TRBV20-1	TRBJ2-2
CSGGAGNTIYF	TRBV20-1	TRBJ1-3
CASRNLAVNYGYTF	TRBV6-2/TRBV6-3	TRBJ1-2
CASRISYEQFF	TRBV6-2/TRBV6-3	TRBJ2-1
CASTPSLGAGGSLSYNEQFF	TRBV28	TRBJ2-1
CSVGGYNEQFF	TRBV29-1	TRBJ2-1
CAISRLTTRDTQYF	TRBV10-3	TRBJ2-3
CASSRYGQVKETQYF	TRBV7-2	TRBJ2-5
CASSDGDSGANVLTF	TRBV6-1	TRBJ2-6
CSAPRVGSSYNEQFF	TRBV20-1	TRBJ2-1
CASSLPRYEQYF	TRBV28	TRBJ2-7
CASSLTGTSGRSNNEQFF	TRBV7-2	TRBJ2-1
CASSEMFSQKHIQYF	TRBV2	TRBJ2-4
CASSYRDGSYEQYF	TRBV5-5	TRBJ2-7
CASSPGLAGGFEQFF	TRBV6-2/TRBV6-3	TRBJ2-1
CASSYDAGGDTQYF	TRBV6-6	TRBJ2-3
CASSELGLPTDTQYF	TRBV6-1	TRBJ2-3
CASSFRQGDGELFF	TRBV7-2	TRBJ2-2
CASSLWAGPYEQYF	TRBV12-3/TRBV12-4	TRBJ2-7
CASSWKARGGTGLGETQYF	TRBV7-2	TRBJ2-5
CASKTDRAEAFF	TRBV5-1	TRBJ1-1
CAWSRPENTGELFF	TRBV30	TRBJ2-2
CATSHTGTAFYEQYF	TRBV15	TRBJ2-7
CASSLAGSRGADTQYF	TRBV5-4	TRBJ2-3
CASSFGAGAYEQYF	TRBV7-8	TRBJ2-7
CASSPILLTGELFF	TRBV4-2	TRBJ2-2
CATSDPGTVRGTGELFF	TRBV24-1	TRBJ2-2
CSVEDRGTPELTDTQYF	TRBV29-1	TRBJ2-3
CASSQDRGFNSPLHF	TRBV3-1	TRBJ1-6
CASSLARVSNEQFF	TRBV5-1	TRBJ2-1
CASSSRQGYNEQFF	TRBV5-8	TRBJ2-1
CASSWEMNTEAFF	TRBV11-2	TRBJ1-1
CASTGLYDGGVQYF	TRBV25-1	TRBJ2-5
CATLAWTTDEQYF	TRBV28	TRBJ2-7
CASSPDRVGGYTF	TRBV18	TRBJ1-2
CASSQVGGNTEAFF	TRBV4-1	TRBJ1-1
CASSLYPEYYNEQFF	TRBV27	TRBJ2-1
CASSWGLGRNEQFF	TRBV6-2/TRBV6-3	TRBJ2-1
CASSKTEKQETQYF	TRBV7-9	TRBJ2-5
CASTTGSYGYTF	TRBV2	TRBJ1-2
CASSRTVTYGYTF	TRBV5-8	TRBJ1-2
CASSLGTVNQPQHF	TRBV27	TRBJ1-5
CASSADMGNQETQYF	TRBV9	TRBJ2-5
CASSPYSYAKNIQYF	TRBV18	TRBJ2-4
CASSPIGGRGMYQETQYF	TRBV28	TRBJ2-5
CASSGHQDQWPQHF	TRBV27	TRBJ1-5
CASSLGRGFPTDTQYF	TRBV5-1	TRBJ2-3
CASSDEGEGAPLHF	TRBV6-4	TRBJ1-5
CASSLMPSGLSYNEQFF	TRBV5-1	TRBJ2-1